This paragraph reports one T cell receptor (beta chain). Germline CDR1 is SGHVS and CDR2 is FNYEAQ. V lost 3 bases, J lost 2 bases, and 11 bases lay in between. CDR3 length: 14 amino acids. The record originates from a study of Tregs in tolerant kidney transplant recipients. The assay was immunoSEQ multiplex PCR, and TCRdb's table has in-frame clones only and misses some. This sample has 15,000 to 19,000 clones, with around nine tenths found just once. J is TRBJ2-7 and V is TRBV7-6; D not resolved. This clonotype was sampled from a human donor in good health. Sequences were obtained from CD8+ T cells from blood. The CDR3 reads CASSLGTGPYEQYF. CDR3 in DNA: TGTGCCAGCAGCTTGGGCACTGGGCCCTACGAGCAGTACTTC.